The rows below give T cell receptor beta chains drawn from one sample of a study of CD8 T cells in ankylosing spondylitis. TCRdb fed the 5' RACE reads into MiXCR, producing one record per CDR3 protein. This sample carries around 140,000 distinct CDR3 sequences, roughly 15% of them seen once, and the ten largest clones take approximately 30%. The sequenced material came from blood, either unsorted or a sorted T cell fraction (not recorded which). The receptors originated from a male donor with ankylosing spondylitis. The CDR3 runs from the conserved cysteine through the conserved F or W. A D gene is named only where the DNA matches it firmly. Part of the rows lack a size; the others show once, few, many or a class for expanded clones.

d_gene | abundance | len | j_gene | v_gene | CDR3aa | CDR3nt
TRBD2 | hyperexpanded | 17 | TRBJ2-1 | TRBV20-1 | CSALFRESGTSYNEQFF | TGCAGTGCTTTATTTAGGGAGAGCGGGACTTCCTACAATGAGCAGTTCTTC
. | few | 14 | TRBJ1-1 | TRBV5-1 | CASSLAPGATEAFF | TGCGCCAGCAGCTTGGCTCCAGGGGCCACTGAAGCTTTCTTT
TRBD1 | few | 14 | TRBJ1-1 | TRBV27 | CASSLQGAGTEAFF | TGTGCCAGCAGTTTACAGGGGGCCGGCACTGAAGCTTTCTTT
. | few | 14 | TRBJ2-5 | TRBV18 | CASSPPDSGETQYF | TGTGCCAGCTCACCACCAGATTCGGGAGAGACCCAGTACTTC
TRBD2 | few | 14 | TRBJ2-4 | TRBV7-8 | CASSPAGGKNIQYF | TGTGCCAGCAGCCCGGCGGGGGGTAAAAACATTCAGTACTTC
. | few | 15 | TRBJ2-7 | TRBV4-3 | CASSHARTVNYEQYF | TGCGCCAGCAGCCATGCTCGGACAGTCAACTACGAGCAGTACTTC
. | few | 15 | TRBJ2-5 | TRBV28 | CASSFPPGSRQTQYF | TGTGCCAGCAGTTTCCCCCCCGGGAGTCGGCAGACCCAGTACTTC
TRBD2 | few | 14 | TRBJ2-1 | TRBV6-5 | CASSSGGPYNEQFF | TGTGCCAGCAGTTCGGGAGGGCCTTACAATGAGCAGTTCTTC
. | . | 15 | TRBJ2-5 | TRBV19 | CASSSGTASTETQYF | TGTGCCAGTAGTTCCGGGACGGCGTCGACAGAGACCCAGTACTTC
. | . | 15 | TRBJ2-1 | TRBV21-1 | CASIIPLAGVPEQFF | TGTGCCAGCATCATCCCCCTAGCGGGAGTCCCTGAGCAGTTCTTC
TRBD1 | . | 15 | TRBJ2-7 | TRBV7-9 | CASSSPGQGSFEQYF | TGTGCCAGCAGCTCACCGGGACAGGGCTCTTTCGAGCAGTACTTC
. | . | 15 | TRBJ1-1 | TRBV16 | CASSQGSGAITEAFF | TGTGCCAGCAGCCAAGGGTCGGGGGCGATAACTGAAGCTTTCTTT
. | few | 14 | TRBJ1-1 | TRBV6-2/TRBV6-3 | CASSYSNKNTEAFF | TGTGCCAGCAGTTACTCGAACAAGAACACTGAAGCTTTCTTT
. | . | 15 | TRBJ2-7 | TRBV11-1 | CASSSKTGSSYEQYF | TGTGCCAGCAGCTCCAAGACGGGGAGCTCCTACGAGCAGTACTTC
. | . | 13 | TRBJ2-7 | TRBV12-3/TRBV12-4 | CASSFGANYEQYF | TGTGCCAGCAGTTTCGGGGCCAACTACGAGCAGTACTTC
TRBD1 | few | 14 | TRBJ1-1 | TRBV20-1 | CSASGQILNTEAFF | TGCAGTGCTTCGGGACAGATATTGAACACTGAAGCTTTCTTT
. | few | 15 | TRBJ2-1 | TRBV7-3 | CASSSGWSSYNEQFF | TGTGCCAGCAGCTCCGGATGGTCGTCCTACAATGAGCAGTTCTTC
TRBD2 | few | 17 | TRBJ2-1 | TRBV3-1 | CASSPELAGGWPNEQFF | TGTGCCAGCAGCCCTGAGCTAGCGGGAGGGTGGCCCAATGAGCAGTTCTTC
. | few | 13 | TRBJ2-5 | TRBV12-3/TRBV12-4 | CASSLGVRETQYF | TGTGCCAGCAGTTTGGGGGTTCGAGAGACCCAGTACTTC
TRBD2 | . | 16 | TRBJ2-3 | TRBV2 | CASSAGTSTIPDTQYF | TGTGCCAGCAGTGCCGGGACTAGCACAATCCCAGATACGCAGTATTTT
TRBD2 | . | 15 | TRBJ2-1 | TRBV4-3 | CASSQDLLAANEQFF | TGCGCCAGCAGCCAAGATCTCCTAGCGGCCAATGAGCAGTTCTTC
. | many | 13 | TRBJ2-1 | TRBV6-2/TRBV6-3 | CASSYSSNNEQFF | TGTGCCAGCAGTTACTCCTCAAACAATGAGCAGTTCTTC